Following are 9 T cell receptor beta chains from one sample sequenced in a study of shared clonotypes between healthy human individuals. Assay used: immunoSEQ multiplex PCR; TCRdb lists only in-frame clones, some missing. The data contain 2.3 million or so clones, 90% to 95% of them singletons. The sample consisted of naive CD4+ T cells from PBMCs. The subset was: CD45RA+ positively selected. Receptor source: a man aged 18-30 years in good health. Some clones in this sample may be carry-over from other donors' samples.

CDR3 region: CASSPRAETQYF. For the CDR3, the DNA is TGTGCCAGCAGCCCAAGGGCTGAGACCCAGTACTTC. The rearrangement joins TRBV2 to TRBJ2-5; D is undetermined. Germline V gives CDR1 SNHLY, CDR2 FYNNEI. Trimming left V 6 bases short and J 5 bases short, with 10 bases between. This CDR3 is 12 amino acids long.

The V gene is TRBV5-4, the J gene TRBJ1-3, with TRBD1 matching over 7 bases. With V trimmed by 6 bases and J by 0 bases, 15 bases remained unmatched. CDR1 is SGHNT and CDR2 is YYREEE in the germline V gene (reference sequence). The length of the CDR3 is 18 residues. This CDR3 reads CASTSNEAGGYSGNTIYF. Here the CDR3 DNA reads TGTGCCAGCACCTCCAACGAAGCAGGGGGATACTCTGGAAACACCATATATTTT.

Regarding this clone: Different DNA sequences within this sample yield the same CDR3. The rearrangement joins TRBV19 to TRBJ2-3, with D unclear. Germline CDR1 and CDR2: LNHDA and SQIVND (reference sequence). Trimming left V 6 bases short and J 0 bases short, with 7 bases between. The CDR3 totals 13 residues. CDR3 region: CASSHPSTDTQYF. Here the CDR3 DNA reads TGTGCCAGTAGCCACCCCAGCACAGATACGCAGTATTTT.

There are a few counts of this clone. The V call is TRBV6-5, the J call TRBJ1-5; TRBD1 aligns across 9 bases. V shed 5 bases, J shed 9 bases, and the junction held 8 bases outside the gene matches. The CDR3 extends over 14 amino acids. The germline CDR1 and CDR2 sequences are MNHEY and SVGAGI. CDR3 amino acids: CASSPDRGRWPQHF. CDR3 DNA: TGTGCCAGCAGTCCGGACAGGGGCCGTTGGCCCCAGCATTTT.

The chain couples TRBV19 to TRBJ1-1, with D maybe TRBD1 (5 bases). Germline CDR1 LNHDA, CDR2 SQIVND (reference sequence). CDR3 size: 16 residues. V dropped 5 bases and J dropped 1 base, with 17 bases sitting between them. In DNA form, the CDR3 reads TGTGCCAGTAGTGTCCGGGGCGAACCCTCGAACACTGAAGCTTTCTTT. It translates to CASSVRGEPSNTEAFF.

The V and J genes are TRBV6-5 and TRBJ2-3, with D unresolved. Germline V lookup: CDR1 MNHEY, CDR2 SVGAGI. The CDR3 contains 14 residues. The V and J ends lost 7 bases and 6 bases respectively, with 17 bases between them. The CDR3 DNA reads as TGTGCCAGCATTGGGTCCCTAAGTGCGGATACGCAGTATTTT. Its protein is CASIGSLSADTQYF.

The rearrangement joins TRBV4-2 to TRBJ2-2; possibly TRBD2 for D (6 bases). Per germline, CDR1 LGHNA and CDR2 YNFKEQ. The CDR3 runs 19 residues. The V and J ends lost 0 bases and 7 bases respectively, with 24 bases between them. The CDR3 reads CASSQDRSAPGPGDGELFF. CDR3 nucleotide sequence: TGTGCCAGCAGCCAAGATCGGTCGGCGCCAGGGCCGGGAGACGGGGAGCTGTTTTTT.

The V gene is TRBV6-1, the J gene TRBJ1-1; no clear D gene. The CDR3 has 14 amino acids. CDR1 is MNHNS and CDR2 is SASEGT in the germline V gene. Trimming cost V 1 base and J 2 bases, with 8 bases left between them. CDR3 loop: CASSEVGSNTEAFF. CDR3 nucleotide sequence: TGTGCCAGCAGTGAAGTGGGCAGTAACACTGAAGCTTTCTTT.

As for this clone: Additional DNA sequences in this sample encode the identical CDR3. This chain connects TRBV2 to TRBJ2-7; weak D call: TRBD1 (6 bases). CDR3 length: 12 residues. V lost 6 bases to trimming and J lost 4 bases, with 10 bases between them. The germline gives CDR1 SNHLY, CDR2 FYNNEI. The CDR3 sequence: CASRQGGYEQYF. CDR3 nucleotide sequence: TGTGCCAGCAGACAGGGTGGGTACGAGCAGTACTTC.